This TCR beta chain was recovered during a study of OX40 agonist ivuxolimab in advanced cancers. Study outcomes and limitations: There were, on average, more expanded clones in CD8+ T cells than in CD4+.

Germline CDR1 and CDR2: SGHAT and FQNNGV. V lost 5 bases to trimming and J lost 5 bases, with 19 bases between them. The CDR3 sequence is 15 residues long. TCRdb keeps only in-frame clones here, not all; method: immunoSEQ multiplex PCR. The top ten hold approximately 3.1% of the sample, which has 60,000 or so clones, around 78% seen once. Comment on this clone: Its matching antigen is unknown.

This material consisted of CD4+ or CD8+ T cells sorted from blood, taken in a trial of the OX40 agonist ivuxolimab. This TCR was sampled from an adult with an advanced solid tumor such as melanoma, head and neck, liver or kidney cancer. The V call is TRBV11-2, the J call TRBJ2-7, with D maybe TRBD2 (6 bases). The CDR3 spells CASSPTSGLAHEQYF. The DNA of the CDR3 is TGTGCCAGCAGCCCAACCTCGGGACTGGCTCACGAGCAGTACTTC.